The clone carrying this T cell receptor (beta chain) occurred once. As yet, its antigen is unknown. The sample belongs to a study of Ad26.COV2.S vaccination and SARS-CoV-2 variants. The overall study: Doses of Ad26.COV2.S were injected into muscle once or twice, 56 days apart. Study-level findings and limits: Similar non-spike TCR breadth was seen in vaccine and placebo recipients.

Clones were sequenced by immunoSEQ multiplex PCR, and TCRdb holds only the in-frame ones, with some missing. Of roughly 500,000 clones listed, 89% are singletons. Trimming shortened V by 0 bases and J by 5 bases, and 8 bases separated the two germline ends. In germline, CDR1 is SEHNR, CDR2 FQNEAQ (reference sequence). The CDR3 length is 14 residues. Treatment indicated: over 15 received Ad26.COV2.S at low or high dose, single or two shots; roughly five received placebo; per-sample allocation not given. Samples were taken on day 63 after the first vaccine or placebo injection. Ad26.COV2.S expressed prefusion-stabilized spike from the original Wuhan strain.

The rearrangement joins TRBV7-9 to TRBJ2-4, with TRBD2 as a possible D gene (5 bases). The TCR originated in a person aged 18-65 years who received the Ad26.COV2.S COVID-19 vaccine or a placebo. The source was peripheral blood, collected in a trial of Ad26.COV2.S vaccine versus placebo. For the CDR3, the DNA is TGTGCCAGCAGCTTAGCGGCGGGCCAAAACATTCAGTACTTC. Translating it yields CASSLAAGQNIQYF.